This T cell receptor (beta chain) derives from a study of blood T cell repertoires in COVID-19. At the level of the study: The United States, Italy and Spain provided the acute and convalescent COVID-19 samples. Sources were T cells, B-cell-depleted T cells, or PBMCs; the material itself was cDNA or gDNA.

As originally analysed: Amplification from reference gene primers served as the basis for estimated nucleated cell counts. Libraries were prepared by immunoSEQ multiplex PCR; TCRdb keeps only in-frame clonotypes and omits some of them. The V and J calls and clone size come from that table; D and trimming were worked out from the DNA. The data show around 130,000 clones, with 84% seen just once and roughly a sixth held by the top ten. J lost 0 bases, V lost 0 bases, and 6 bases had no gene match. The length of the CDR3 is 19 residues. Germline V gene sequence: CDR1 LGHNA, CDR2 YSLEER. This clonotype was sampled from a woman older than 75 with acute or convalescent COVID-19. The sequenced material came from peripheral blood. The rearrangement joins TRBV4-3 to TRBJ2-3, with 13 bases matching TRBD2. The CDR3 bases are TGCGCCAGCAGCCAAGATTGGACTAGCGGGAGCGGGAGCACAGATACGCAGTATTTT. Translating it yields CASSQDWTSGSGSTDTQYF.